Sequencing of this TCR beta chain was carried out in a study of blood T cells in healthy people across ages. Through a sample-barcoded 5' primer and a J-beta primer mix, a second PCR was run for roughly 7 to 12 cycles. One entry per CDR3 protein, called by TCRdb with MiXCR from the 5' RACE reads. The sample consists of about 780,000 distinct CDR3 sequences, around half of them appearing once. V was pared by 5 bases and J by 7 bases, with 15 bases between. In germline, CDR1 is SEHNR, CDR2 FQNEAQ (reference sequence). This CDR3 has 13 residues. Every participating donor contributed 7.5 to 10 milliliters of peripheral blood through a draw.

The chain uses TRBV7-9 and TRBJ2-7; perhaps TRBD2 as D (5 bases). Sequenced: blood. The clonotype comes from an elderly man in good health. The CDR3 DNA is TGTGCCAGCAGCCTAGGGATGACTAATGAGCAGTACTTC. This translates into CASSLGMTNEQYF.